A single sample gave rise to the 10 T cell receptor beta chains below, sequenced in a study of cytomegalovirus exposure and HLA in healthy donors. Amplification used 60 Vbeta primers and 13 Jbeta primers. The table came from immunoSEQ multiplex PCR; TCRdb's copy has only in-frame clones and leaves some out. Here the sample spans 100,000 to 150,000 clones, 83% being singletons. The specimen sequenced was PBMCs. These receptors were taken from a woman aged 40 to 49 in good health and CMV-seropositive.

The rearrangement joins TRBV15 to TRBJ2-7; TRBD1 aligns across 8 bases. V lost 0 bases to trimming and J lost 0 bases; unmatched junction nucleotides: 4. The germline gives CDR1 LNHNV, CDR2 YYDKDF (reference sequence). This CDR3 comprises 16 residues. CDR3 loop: CATSRDQGAASYEQYF. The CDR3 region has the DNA TGTGCCACCAGCAGAGATCAGGGGGCCGCCTCCTACGAGCAGTACTTC.

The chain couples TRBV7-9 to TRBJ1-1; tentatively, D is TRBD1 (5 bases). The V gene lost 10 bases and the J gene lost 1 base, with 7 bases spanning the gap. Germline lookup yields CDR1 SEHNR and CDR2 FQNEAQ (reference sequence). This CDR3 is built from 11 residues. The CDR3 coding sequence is TGTGCCACCGGGGGGAACACTGAAGCTTTCTTT. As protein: CATGGNTEAFF. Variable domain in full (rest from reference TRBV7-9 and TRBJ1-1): DTGVSQNPRHKITKRGQNVTFRCDPISEHNRLYWYRQTLGQGPEFLTYFQNEAQLEKSRLLSDRFSAERPKGSFSTLEIQRTEQGDSAMYLCATGGNTEAFFGQGTRLTVV.

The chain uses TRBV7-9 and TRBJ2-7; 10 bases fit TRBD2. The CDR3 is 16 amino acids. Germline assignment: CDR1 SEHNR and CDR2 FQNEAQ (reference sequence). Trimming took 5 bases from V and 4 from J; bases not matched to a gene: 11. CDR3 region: CASSPLAGGPTYEQYF. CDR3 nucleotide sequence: TGTGCCAGCAGCCCCTTAGCGGGAGGCCCTACTTACGAGCAGTACTTC.

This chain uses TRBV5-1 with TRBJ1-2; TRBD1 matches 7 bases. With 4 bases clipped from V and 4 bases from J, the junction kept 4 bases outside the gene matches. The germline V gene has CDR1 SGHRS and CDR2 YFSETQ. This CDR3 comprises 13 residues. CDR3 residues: CASSDRDSYGYTF. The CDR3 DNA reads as TGCGCCAGCAGCGACCGGGACAGCTATGGCTACACCTTC.

CDR3 in DNA: TGTGCCAGTAGTGCGGACAGGGACTCCTACAATGAGCAGTTCTTC. This translates into CASSADRDSYNEQFF. The gene calls are TRBV19 and TRBJ2-1; 8 bases match TRBD1. In germline, CDR1 is LNHDA, CDR2 SQIVND (reference sequence). Trimming at V came to 5 bases and at J to 0 bases, leaving 3 bases not matched to a gene. There are 15 residues in the CDR3.

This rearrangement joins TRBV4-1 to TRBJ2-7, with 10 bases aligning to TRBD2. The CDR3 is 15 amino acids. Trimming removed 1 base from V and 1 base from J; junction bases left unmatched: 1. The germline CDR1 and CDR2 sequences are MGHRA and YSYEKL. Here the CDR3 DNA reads TGCGCCAGCAGCCAAGCTAGCGGGAGATCCTACGAGCAGTACTTC. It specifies CASSQASGRSYEQYF.

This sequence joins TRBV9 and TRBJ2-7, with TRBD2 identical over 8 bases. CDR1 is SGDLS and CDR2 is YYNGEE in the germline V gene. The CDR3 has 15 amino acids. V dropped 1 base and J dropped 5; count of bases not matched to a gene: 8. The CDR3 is CASSVNSGRSHEQYF. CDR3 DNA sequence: TGTGCCAGCAGCGTAAACAGCGGGAGATCCCACGAGCAGTACTTC.

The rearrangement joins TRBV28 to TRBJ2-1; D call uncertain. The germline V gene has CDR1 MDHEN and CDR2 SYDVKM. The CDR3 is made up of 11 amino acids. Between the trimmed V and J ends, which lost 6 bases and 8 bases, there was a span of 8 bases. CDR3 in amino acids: CASSPVHEQFF. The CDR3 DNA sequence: TGTGCCAGCAGCCCCGTTCATGAGCAGTTCTTC.

CDR3 protein: CAWTKSTSNTEAFF. CDR3 DNA: TGTGCCTGGACCAAATCGACAAGCAACACTGAAGCTTTCTTT. V usage is TRBV30 and J usage is TRBJ1-1; D gene uncertain. The CDR3 is made up of 14 amino acids. Germline V lookup: CDR1 GTSNPN, CDR2 SVGIG (reference sequence). The V end was cut by 4 bases, the J end by 2 bases, with 14 bases between. The complete variable domain, with remaining parts taken from reference TRBV30 and TRBJ1-1, reads SQTIHQWPATLVQPVGSPLSLECTVEGTSNPNLYWYRQAAGRGLQLLFYSVGIGQISSEVPQNLSASRPQDRQFILSSKKLLLSDSGFYLCAWTKSTSNTEAFFGQGTRLTVV.

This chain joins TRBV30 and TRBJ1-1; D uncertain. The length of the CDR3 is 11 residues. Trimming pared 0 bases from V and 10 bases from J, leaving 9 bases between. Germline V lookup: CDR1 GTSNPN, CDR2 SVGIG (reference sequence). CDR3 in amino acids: CAWSVAPIAFF. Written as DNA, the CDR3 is TGTGCCTGGAGTGTAGCGCCTATAGCTTTCTTT.